The 15 T cell receptor beta chains below all came from one sample that was sequenced in a study of blood T cell repertoires in COVID-19. Clones were read by immunoSEQ multiplex PCR, and TCRdb kept only the in-frame ones, dropping some. The sample lists 250,000 to 300,000 clones; 70% to 90% were seen once. The specimen sequenced was PBMCs or T cells enriched from blood (not recorded which). Every receptor here comes from a woman between 45 and 65 years old who had recovered from COVID-19.

The rearrangement joins TRBV6-5 to TRBJ2-3; 7 bases are shared with TRBD2. The germline V gene has CDR1 MNHEY and CDR2 SVGAGI. The CDR3 covers 14 residues. The ends lost 8 bases at V and 3 bases at J; junction bases unmatched: 8. The CDR3 protein is CASGEGRGTDTQYF. The CDR3, as DNA: TGTGCCAGCGGGGAGGGCCGGGGGACAGATACGCAGTATTTT.

The chain couples TRBV12-5 to TRBJ1-5; the D gene is possibly TRBD1 (6 bases). Per the germline V gene, CDR1 is LGHNT and CDR2 is FRNRAP. V was cut by 7 bases and J by 2 bases, with 15 bases left in between. The CDR3 has 15 amino acids. The CDR3 reads CASAPSGGGNQPQHF. CDR3 DNA sequence: TGTGCTAGTGCCCCGAGTGGGGGCGGCAATCAGCCCCAGCATTTT.

This sequence joins TRBV7-2 and TRBJ2-3, with TRBD2 as a possible D gene (6 bases). The germline V and J ends were trimmed by 0 bases and 0 bases, with 19 bases remaining between them. The germline V gene has CDR1 SGHTA and CDR2 FQGNSA. The CDR3 sequence is 19 residues long. The CDR3 reads CASSLAPTGGLPSTDTQYF. Here the CDR3 DNA reads TGTGCCAGCAGCTTAGCGCCCACAGGAGGGCTCCCTAGCACAGATACGCAGTATTTT.

A word on this clone: No DNA is shown, since the ends of the CDR3 on it are uncertain; the CDR3 is the one TCRdb lists. The chain combines TRBV21-1 with TRBJ1-4; TRBD1 was called by the table and not checked on the DNA. TRBV21-1 is assigned pseudogene status. The length of the CDR3 is 18 amino acids, counting both ends. This CDR3 reads CASSKAAGWGTGAEKLFF.

This rearrangement joins TRBV10-3 to TRBJ2-3; D uncertain. The CDR3 has 15 residues. Germline CDR1 ENHRY, CDR2 SYGVKD. The V end was cut by 3 bases, the J end by 0 bases, with 10 bases between. This CDR3 reads CAISESYPSTDTQYF. In DNA, the CDR3 is TGTGCCATCAGTGAATCCTACCCTAGCACAGATACGCAGTATTTT.

The V and J genes are TRBV3-1 (or the pseudogene TRBV3-2) and TRBJ1-2, with a tentative D call TRBD1 (5 bases). The CDR3 contains 14 residues. CDR1 is LGHDT and CDR2 is YNNKEL in the germline V gene (reference sequence). Trimming left V 4 bases short and J 7 bases short, with 16 bases between. The CDR3 reads CASSRGGEKGGYTF. CDR3 nucleotide sequence: TGTGCCAGCAGCCGCGGGGGGGAGAAGGGTGGCTACACCTTC.

The CDR3 protein is CASSVGGSDNEQFF. CDR3 nucleotide sequence: TGTGCCAGCAGCGTAGGCGGGAGCGACAATGAGCAGTTCTTC. The V call is TRBV9, the J call TRBJ2-1, with TRBD2 identical over 7 bases. In germline, CDR1 is SGDLS, CDR2 YYNGEE. The CDR3 totals 14 residues. The ends lost 0 bases at V and 5 bases at J; junction bases unmatched: 2.

The chain carries TRBV5-1 and TRBJ2-3; TRBD2 agrees at 8 bases. The V gene's germline CDR1 is SGHRS and CDR2 YFSETQ. V was pared by 7 bases and J by 0 bases, with 1 base of the junction left unmatched. CDR3 length: 13 residues. The CDR3 loop reads CASRTSSTDTQYF. The DNA of the CDR3 is TGCGCCAGCCGGACTAGCAGCACAGATACGCAGTATTTT.

This clone has only a few counts. The chain joins TRBV7-9 to TRBJ2-1, with 7 positions matching TRBD2. V was clipped by 10 bases and J by 0 bases; unmatched bases: 3. Germline assignment: CDR1 SEHNR and CDR2 FQNEAQ (reference sequence). The CDR3 covers 13 residues. In DNA, the CDR3 is TGTGCCATGCTAGCGGACTCCTACAATGAGCAGTTCTTC. Protein sequence: CAMLADSYNEQFF.

In DNA form, the CDR3 reads TGTGCCAGCAGCGCCAGGGAAGGCACTGAAGCTTTCTTT. It encodes CASSAREGTEAFF. The V call is TRBV7-9, the J call TRBJ1-1; TRBD1 might be the D (5 bases). V shed 5 bases and J shed 4 bases, with 11 bases lying between them. The CDR3 is made up of 13 amino acids. CDR1 and CDR2 (germline): SEHNR, FQNEAQ (reference sequence).

The CDR3 loop is CASRGGQGATYEQYF. CDR3 nucleotides: TGTGCCAGCAGGGGGGGACAGGGGGCTACGTACGAGCAGTACTTC. This sequence joins TRBV2 and TRBJ2-7; TRBD1 matches at 12 bases. Losses at the gene ends were 6 bases for V and 4 bases for J; bases not matched to a gene: 7. In germline, CDR1 is SNHLY, CDR2 FYNNEI. The CDR3 covers 15 residues.

This clone has only one observation. The chain joins TRBV11-2 to TRBJ2-3, with D hard to call. The V end lost 1 base, the J end lost 2 bases, and 4 bases lay between the germline ends. The CDR3 runs to 13 residues. Germline V gives CDR1 SGHAT, CDR2 FQNNGV. The CDR3 loop reads CASSLGYTDTQYF. The CDR3 DNA reads TGTGCCAGCAGCTTAGGTTACACAGATACGCAGTATTTT.

The CDR3 DNA reads as TGTGCCAGCAGCTTTGAAGCTAGCGGGAGTAATGAGCAGTTCTTC. It translates to CASSFEASGSNEQFF. The rearrangement joins TRBV7-2 to TRBJ2-1; 10 bases fit TRBD2. After removal of 3 bases from V and 7 bases from J, the junction contained 6 bases not matched to a gene. This CDR3 comprises 15 residues. Germline assignment: CDR1 SGHTA and CDR2 FQGNSA.

The chain combines TRBV6-4 with TRBJ1-2, with D tentatively TRBD1 (5 bases). CDR3 length: 12 amino acids. Germline values: CDR1 MRHNA, CDR2 SNTAGT. The V end was cut by 2 bases, the J end by 5 bases, with 6 bases between. This CDR3 is CASSDRGYGYTF. Here the CDR3 DNA reads TGTGCCAGCAGTGACAGGGGATATGGCTACACCTTC.

The V and J genes are TRBV4-1 and TRBJ2-3; TRBD2 agrees at 7 bases. The V and J ends lost 2 bases and 2 bases, in that order; junction bases with no gene match: 10. The germline CDR1 and CDR2 sequences are MGHRA and YSYEKL. The CDR3 consists of 17 residues. The DNA of the CDR3 is TGCGCCAGCAGCCAAACCTCCGGGACTACCCTCACAGATACGCAGTATTTT. Protein sequence: CASSQTSGTTLTDTQYF.